One TCR beta chain is described in this entry. Its antigen is as yet unknown. The PCR made use of 60 Vbeta and 13 Jbeta primers. Generated by immunoSEQ multiplex PCR, the TCRdb table keeps only in-frame clones and is missing some. The sample includes about 130,000 clones, around three quarters of them seen just once. The CDR3 contains 16 residues. Germline V lookup: CDR1 LGHNA, CDR2 YNFKEQ. V gave up 11 bases and J gave up 2 bases, with 19 bases separating them. This sample is drawn from a study of cytomegalovirus exposure and HLA in healthy donors. General observations from the study: Versus the approximately 670-donor mean, an Asian-associated ancestry cluster reportedly showed fewer N-insertions in a later analysis. An analysis that was carried out later associated 17,000 or so TCR beta sequences with HLA alleles at 0.05 false discovery rate. TCR beta sequences reportedly predicted most subjects' HLA-A and HLA-B alleles accurately.

The sequencing sample was made of PBMCs. The rearrangement joins TRBV4-2 to TRBJ2-6; perhaps TRBD1 as D (5 bases). This clonotype originated in a young man in good health and CMV-seronegative. CDR3 amino acids: CAGQKQGSTGANVLTF. The CDR3 DNA reads as TGTGCCGGACAAAAGCAGGGATCAACTGGGGCCAACGTCCTGACTTTC.